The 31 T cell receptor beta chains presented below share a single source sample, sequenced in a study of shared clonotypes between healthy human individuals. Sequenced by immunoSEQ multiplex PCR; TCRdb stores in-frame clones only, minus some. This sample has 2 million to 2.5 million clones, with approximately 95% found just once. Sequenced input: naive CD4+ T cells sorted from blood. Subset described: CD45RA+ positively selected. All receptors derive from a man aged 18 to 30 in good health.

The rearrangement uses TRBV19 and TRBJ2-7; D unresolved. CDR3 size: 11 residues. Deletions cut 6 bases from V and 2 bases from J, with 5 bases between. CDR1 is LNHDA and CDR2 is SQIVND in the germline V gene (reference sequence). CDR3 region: CASRSAYEQYF. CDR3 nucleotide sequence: TGTGCCAGTAGGTCGGCCTACGAGCAGTACTTC.

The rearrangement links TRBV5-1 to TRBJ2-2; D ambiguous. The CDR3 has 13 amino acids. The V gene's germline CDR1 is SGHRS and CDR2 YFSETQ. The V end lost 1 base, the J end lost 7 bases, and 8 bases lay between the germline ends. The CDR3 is CASSLIAGGELFF. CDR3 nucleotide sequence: TGCGCCAGCAGCTTGATTGCCGGCGGGGAGCTGTTTTTT.

The CDR3 bases are TGTGCCAGCAGTCCCGGGACATACGACTTGAGCTACACCTTC. It translates to CASSPGTYDLSYTF. The chain has TRBV7-9 and TRBJ1-2, with D possibly matching TRBD1 (6 bases). Trimming shortened V by 6 bases and J by 9 bases, and 20 bases separated the two germline ends. Germline CDR1 reads SEHNR; CDR2 reads FQNEAQ (reference sequence). CDR3 size: 14 residues.

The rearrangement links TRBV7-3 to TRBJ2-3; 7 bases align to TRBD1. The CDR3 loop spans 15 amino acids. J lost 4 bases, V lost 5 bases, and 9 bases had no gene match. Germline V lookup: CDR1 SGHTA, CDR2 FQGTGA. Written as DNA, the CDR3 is TGTGCCAGCAGCCGGCAAACAGGGGACGCAGATACGCAGTATTTT. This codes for CASSRQTGDADTQYF.

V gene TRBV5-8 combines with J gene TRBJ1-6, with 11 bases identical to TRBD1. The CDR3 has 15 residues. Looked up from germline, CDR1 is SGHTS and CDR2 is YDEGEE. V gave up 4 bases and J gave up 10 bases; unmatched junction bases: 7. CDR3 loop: CASSLGQGAFSPLHF. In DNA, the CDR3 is TGTGCCAGCAGCCTCGGACAGGGGGCTTTCTCACCCCTCCACTTT.

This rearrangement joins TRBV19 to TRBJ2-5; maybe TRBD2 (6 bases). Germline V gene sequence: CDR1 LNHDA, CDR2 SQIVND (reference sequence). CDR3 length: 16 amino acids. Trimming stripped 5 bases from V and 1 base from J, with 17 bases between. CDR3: CASSRGLSLTQETQYF. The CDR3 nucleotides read TGTGCCAGTAGTCGCGGACTATCCCTAACCCAAGAGACCCAGTACTTC.

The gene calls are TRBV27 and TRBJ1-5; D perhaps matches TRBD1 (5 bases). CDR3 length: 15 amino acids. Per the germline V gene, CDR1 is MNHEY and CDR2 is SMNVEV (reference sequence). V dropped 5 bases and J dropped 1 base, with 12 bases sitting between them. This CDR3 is CASSRTRGSNQPQHF. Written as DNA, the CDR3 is TGTGCCAGCAGTAGGACGCGGGGGAGCAATCAGCCCCAGCATTTT.

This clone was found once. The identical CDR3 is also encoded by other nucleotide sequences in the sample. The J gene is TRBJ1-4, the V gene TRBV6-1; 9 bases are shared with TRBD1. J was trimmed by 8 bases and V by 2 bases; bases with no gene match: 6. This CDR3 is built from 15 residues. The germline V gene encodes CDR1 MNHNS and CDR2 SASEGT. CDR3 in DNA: TGTGCCAGCAGTGAACCAGGACAGGGGTACGAAAAACTGTTTTTT. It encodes CASSEPGQGYEKLFF.

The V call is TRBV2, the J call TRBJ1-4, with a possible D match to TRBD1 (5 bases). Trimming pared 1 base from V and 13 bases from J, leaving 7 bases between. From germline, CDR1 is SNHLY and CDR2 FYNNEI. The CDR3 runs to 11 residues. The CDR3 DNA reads TGTGCCAGCAGTGAAGAGGGGAGACTGTTTTTT. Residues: CASSEEGRLFF.

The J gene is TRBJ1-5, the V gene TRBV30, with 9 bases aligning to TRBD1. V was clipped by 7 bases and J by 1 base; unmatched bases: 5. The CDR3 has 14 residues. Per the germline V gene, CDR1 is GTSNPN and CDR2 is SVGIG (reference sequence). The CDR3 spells CAFSGTGSNQPQHF. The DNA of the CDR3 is TGTGCCTTTTCCGGGACAGGGAGCAATCAGCCCCAGCATTTT.

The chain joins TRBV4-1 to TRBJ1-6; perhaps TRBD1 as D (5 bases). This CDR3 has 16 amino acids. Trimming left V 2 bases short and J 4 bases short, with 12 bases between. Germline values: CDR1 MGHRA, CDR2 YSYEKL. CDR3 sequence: CASSQTGSRYNSPLHF. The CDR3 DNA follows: TGCGCCAGCAGCCAAACAGGTTCAAGGTATAATTCACCCCTCCACTTT.

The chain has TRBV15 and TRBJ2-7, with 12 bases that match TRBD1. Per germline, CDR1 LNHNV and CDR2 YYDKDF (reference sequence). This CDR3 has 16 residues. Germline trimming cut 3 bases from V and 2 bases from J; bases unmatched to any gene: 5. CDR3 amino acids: CATSRTGTGGPYEQYF. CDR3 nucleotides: TGTGCCACCAGCAGGACCGGGACAGGGGGCCCCTACGAGCAGTACTTC.

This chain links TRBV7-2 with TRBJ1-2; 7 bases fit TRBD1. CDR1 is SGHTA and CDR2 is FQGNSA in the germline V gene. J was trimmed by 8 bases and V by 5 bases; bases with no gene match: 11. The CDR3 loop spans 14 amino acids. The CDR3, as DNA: TGTGCCAGCAGCAAACGGGACAGCCAATCCGGCTACACCTTC. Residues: CASSKRDSQSGYTF. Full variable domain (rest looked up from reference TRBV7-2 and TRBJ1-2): GAGVSQSPSNKVTEKGKDVELRCDPISGHTALYWYRQSLGQGLEFLIYFQGNSAPDKSGLPSDRFSAERTGGSVSTLTIQRTQQEDSAVYLCASSKRDSQSGYTFGSGTRLTVV.

CDR3: CASSPGQNSGNTIYF. The CDR3 DNA reads as TGCGCCAGCAGTCCGGGACAGAACTCTGGAAACACCATATATTTT. The gene calls are TRBV10-1 and TRBJ1-3; TRBD1 aligns across 7 bases. V was clipped by 5 bases and J by 0 bases; unmatched bases: 4. The V gene's germline CDR1 is WNHNN and CDR2 SYGVQD (reference sequence). CDR3 length: 15 residues.

The CDR3 protein is CASTRSFEAFF. The CDR3 DNA sequence: TGTGCCAGTACTCGGAGCTTTGAAGCTTTCTTT. The rearrangement links TRBV7-2 to TRBJ1-1, with D unresolved. CDR1 is SGHTA and CDR2 is FQGNSA in the germline V gene. Trimming took off 9 bases at V and 7 bases at J, with 12 bases between the two ends. CDR3 size: 11 residues.

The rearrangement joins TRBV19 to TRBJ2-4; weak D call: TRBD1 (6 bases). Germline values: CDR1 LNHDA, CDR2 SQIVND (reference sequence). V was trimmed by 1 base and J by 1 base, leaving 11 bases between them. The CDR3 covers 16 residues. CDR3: CASSIGTVTAKNIQYF. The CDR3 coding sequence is TGTGCCAGTAGTATAGGGACAGTTACGGCCAAAAACATTCAGTACTTC.

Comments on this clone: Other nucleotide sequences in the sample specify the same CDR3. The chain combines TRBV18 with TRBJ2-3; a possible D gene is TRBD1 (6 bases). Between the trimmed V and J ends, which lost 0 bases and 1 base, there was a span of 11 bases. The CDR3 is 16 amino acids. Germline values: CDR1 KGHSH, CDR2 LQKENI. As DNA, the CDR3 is TGTGCCAGCTCACCACCAGGGGGTGGAGGCACAGATACGCAGTATTTT. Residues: CASSPPGGGGTDTQYF.

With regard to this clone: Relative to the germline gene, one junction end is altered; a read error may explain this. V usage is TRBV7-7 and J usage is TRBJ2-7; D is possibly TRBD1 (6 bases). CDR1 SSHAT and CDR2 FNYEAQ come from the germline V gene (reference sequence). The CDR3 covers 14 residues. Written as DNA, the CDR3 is TGTGCTAGCAGCTTAGGCAGGGGCTCCTACGAGCAGTACTTC. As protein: CASSLGRGSYEQYF.

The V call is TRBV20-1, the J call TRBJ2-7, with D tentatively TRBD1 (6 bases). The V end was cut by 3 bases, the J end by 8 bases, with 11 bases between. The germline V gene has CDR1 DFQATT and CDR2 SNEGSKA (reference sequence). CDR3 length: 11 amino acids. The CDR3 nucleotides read TGCAGTGCTAGTCACGGGACACAGCAGTACTTC. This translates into CSASHGTQQYF.

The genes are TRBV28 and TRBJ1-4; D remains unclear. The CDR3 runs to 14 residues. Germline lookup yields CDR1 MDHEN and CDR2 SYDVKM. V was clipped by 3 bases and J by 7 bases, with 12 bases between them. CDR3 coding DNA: TGTGCCAGCAGTTTGGGTCCGCCGGGTGAAAAACTGTTTTTT. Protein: CASSLGPPGEKLFF.

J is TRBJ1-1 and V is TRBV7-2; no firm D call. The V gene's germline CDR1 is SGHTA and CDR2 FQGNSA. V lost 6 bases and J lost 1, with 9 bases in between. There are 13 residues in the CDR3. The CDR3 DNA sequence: TGTGCCAGCAGTAAGGGATCGAACACTGAAGCTTTCTTT. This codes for CASSKGSNTEAFF.

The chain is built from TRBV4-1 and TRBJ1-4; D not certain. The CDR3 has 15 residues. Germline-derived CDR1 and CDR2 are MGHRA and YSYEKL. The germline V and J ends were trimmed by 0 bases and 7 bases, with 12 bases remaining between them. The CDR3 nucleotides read TGCGCCAGCAGCCAAGAGGGCAGTAACTCTGAAAAACTGTTTTTT. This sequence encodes CASSQEGSNSEKLFF.

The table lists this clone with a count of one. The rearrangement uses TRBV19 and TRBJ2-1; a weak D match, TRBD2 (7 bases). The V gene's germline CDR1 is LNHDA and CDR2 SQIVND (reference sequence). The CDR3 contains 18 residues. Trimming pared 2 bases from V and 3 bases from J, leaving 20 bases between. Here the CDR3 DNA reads TGTGCCAGTAGTATATGGGGGGGCGCTCCAGTGGGCTACAATGAGCAGTTCTTC. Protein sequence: CASSIWGGAPVGYNEQFF.

CDR3 protein: CASKTGGSNSPLHF. The CDR3 DNA follows: TGTGCCAGCAAGACAGGGGGCAGCAATTCACCCCTCCACTTT. The rearrangement joins TRBV28 to TRBJ1-6; 10 bases are a match to TRBD1. The CDR3 consists of 14 residues. CDR1 is MDHEN and CDR2 is SYDVKM in the germline V gene. The V segment lost 7 bases and the J segment 7 bases; nucleotides outside the gene matches: 4.

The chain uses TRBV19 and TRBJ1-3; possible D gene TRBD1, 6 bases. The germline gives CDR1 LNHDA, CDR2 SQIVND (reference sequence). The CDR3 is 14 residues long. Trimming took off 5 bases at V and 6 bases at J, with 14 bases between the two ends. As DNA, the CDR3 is TGTGCCAGTAGTCCATGGGACAACTTAAACACCATATATTTT. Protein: CASSPWDNLNTIYF.

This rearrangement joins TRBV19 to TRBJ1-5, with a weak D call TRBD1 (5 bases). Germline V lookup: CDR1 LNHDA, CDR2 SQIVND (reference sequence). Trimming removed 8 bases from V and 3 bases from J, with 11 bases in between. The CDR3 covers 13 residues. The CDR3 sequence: CASSEGPNQPQHF. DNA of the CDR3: TGTGCCAGTTCGGAGGGGCCCAATCAGCCCCAGCATTTT.

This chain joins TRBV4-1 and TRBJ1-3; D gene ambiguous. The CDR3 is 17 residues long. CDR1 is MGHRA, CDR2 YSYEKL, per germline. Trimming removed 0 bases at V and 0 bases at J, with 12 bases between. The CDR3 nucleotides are TGCGCCAGCAGCCAAGATCGTTCTGCCTCCTCTGGAAACACCATATATTTT. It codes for CASSQDRSASSGNTIYF.

The CDR3 DNA is TGCAGCGTTGAAGCCTGGGGGAGGGGACCTAACTATGGCTACACCTTC. It yields the protein CSVEAWGRGPNYGYTF. V usage is TRBV29-1 and J usage is TRBJ1-2; D is possibly TRBD1 (5 bases). Deletions cut 1 base from V and 0 bases from J, with 15 bases between. Looked up from germline, CDR1 is SQVTM and CDR2 is ANQGSEA. This CDR3 has 16 residues.

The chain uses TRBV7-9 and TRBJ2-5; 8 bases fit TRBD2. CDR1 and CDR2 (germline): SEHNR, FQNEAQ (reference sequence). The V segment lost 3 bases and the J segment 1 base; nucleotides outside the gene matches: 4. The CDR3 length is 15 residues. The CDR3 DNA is TGTGCCAGCAGCTTTGTCCGGGAGGGCCAAGAGACCCAGTACTTC. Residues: CASSFVREGQETQYF.

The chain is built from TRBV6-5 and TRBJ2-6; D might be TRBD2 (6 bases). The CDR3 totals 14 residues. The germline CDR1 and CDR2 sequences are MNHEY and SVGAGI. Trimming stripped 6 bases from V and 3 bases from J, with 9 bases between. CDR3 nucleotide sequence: TGTGCCAGCAGGCGGGGTGGTGGGGCCAACGTCCTGACTTTC. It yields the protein CASRRGGGANVLTF.

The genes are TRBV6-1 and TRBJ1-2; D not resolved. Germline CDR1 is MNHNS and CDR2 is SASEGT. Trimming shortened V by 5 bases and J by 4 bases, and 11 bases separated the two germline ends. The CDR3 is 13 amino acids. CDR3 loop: CASSQQDLYGYTF. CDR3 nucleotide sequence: TGTGCCAGCAGTCAGCAGGATCTCTATGGCTACACCTTC.